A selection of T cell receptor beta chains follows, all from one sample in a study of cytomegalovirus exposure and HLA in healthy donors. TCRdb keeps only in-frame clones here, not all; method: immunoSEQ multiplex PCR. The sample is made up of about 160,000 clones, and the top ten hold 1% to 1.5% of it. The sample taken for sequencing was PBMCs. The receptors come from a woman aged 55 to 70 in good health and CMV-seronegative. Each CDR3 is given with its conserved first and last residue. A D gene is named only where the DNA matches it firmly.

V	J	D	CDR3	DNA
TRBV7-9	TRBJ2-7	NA	CASSSLYEQYF	TGTGCCAGCAGCTCTCTCTACGAGCAGTACTTC
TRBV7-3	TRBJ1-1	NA	CASSLTGQGEAFF	TGTGCCAGCAGCTTAACGGGGCAGGGCGAAGCTTTCTTT
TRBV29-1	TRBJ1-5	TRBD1	CSAGTGSDQPQHF	TGCAGCGCTGGGACAGGGTCGGATCAGCCCCAGCATTTT
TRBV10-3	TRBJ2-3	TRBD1	CAINQDREQDTQYF	TGTGCCATCAATCAAGACAGGGAACAAGATACGCAGTATTTT
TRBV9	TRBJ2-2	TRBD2	CASTREGHTGELFF	TGTGCCAGTACTCGGGAGGGACACACCGGGGAGCTGTTTTTT
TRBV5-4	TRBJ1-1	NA	CASSPGRGNTEAFF	TGTGCCAGCAGTCCTGGCAGGGGCAACACTGAAGCTTTCTTT
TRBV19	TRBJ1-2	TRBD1	CASSTRPRDRDGYTF	TGTGCCAGTAGCACCCGACCCCGGGACAGGGATGGCTACACCTTC
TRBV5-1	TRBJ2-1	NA	CASSLDSQSHQFF	TGCGCCAGCAGCTTGGATAGCCAATCCCATCAGTTCTTC
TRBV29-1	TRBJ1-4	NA	CSVGGGHRWEKLFF	TGCAGCGTTGGGGGGGGCCATAGGTGGGAAAAACTGTTTTTT
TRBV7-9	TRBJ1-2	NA	CASSLEGVGDYTF	TGTGCCAGCAGCTTAGAAGGGGTAGGAGACTACACCTTC
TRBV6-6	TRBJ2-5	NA	CASSLDRSQETQYF	TGTGCCAGCAGCCTCGACAGGTCCCAAGAGACCCAGTACTTC
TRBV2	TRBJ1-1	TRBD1	CASSDRGKTEAFF	TGTGCCAGCAGTGACAGGGGGAAAACTGAAGCTTTCTTT
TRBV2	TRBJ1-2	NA	CASSMGAQSYGYTF	TGTGCCAGCAGTATGGGGGCGCAGAGCTATGGCTACACCTTC
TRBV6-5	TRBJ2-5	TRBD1	CASRDRGRETQYF	TGTGCCAGCAGGGACAGGGGTCGAGAGACCCAGTACTTC
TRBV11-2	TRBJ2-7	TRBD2	CASSLLLAGVSEQYF	TGTGCCAGCAGCTTATTACTAGCGGGAGTTAGCGAGCAGTACTTC
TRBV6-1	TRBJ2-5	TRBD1	CASKGAVRETQYF	TGTGCCAGCAAGGGGGCCGTGAGGGAGACCCAGTACTTC
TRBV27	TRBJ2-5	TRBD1	CASRGTGGETQYF	TGTGCCAGCAGAGGGACAGGGGGAGAGACCCAGTACTTC
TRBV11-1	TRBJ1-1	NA	CASSRNALLNTEAFF	TGTGCCAGCAGCCGTAACGCTCTATTGAACACTGAAGCTTTCTTT
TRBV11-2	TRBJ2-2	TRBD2	CASSHLAGGNVGELFF	TGTGCCAGCAGCCATCTAGCGGGAGGGAACGTCGGGGAGCTGTTTTTT
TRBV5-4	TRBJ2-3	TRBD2	CASSFSSGGTDTQYF	TGTGCCAGCAGCTTCTCGAGCGGGGGCACAGATACGCAGTATTTT
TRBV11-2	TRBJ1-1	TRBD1	CASIPGRTGDENTEAFF	TGTGCCAGCATCCCCGGTAGGACAGGGGACGAGAACACTGAAGCTTTCTTT
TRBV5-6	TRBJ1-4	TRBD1	CATSRGLESNEKLFF	TGTGCCACTTCGAGGGGGCTTGAGTCTAATGAAAAACTGTTTTTT
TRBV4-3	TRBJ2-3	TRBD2	CASSRGEGTSTDTQYF	TGCGCCAGCAGCCGAGGGGAGGGGACTAGCACAGATACGCAGTATTTT
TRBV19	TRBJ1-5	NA	CASSIWQGGQPQHF	TGTGCCAGTAGTATTTGGCAGGGCGGTCAGCCCCAGCATTTT
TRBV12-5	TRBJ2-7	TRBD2	CASGLPGTSGRMAYEQYF	TGTGCTAGTGGTTTGCCCGGGACTAGCGGGAGAATGGCCTACGAGCAGTACTTC
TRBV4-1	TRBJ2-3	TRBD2	CAAGGRGARTDTQYF	TGCGCCGCGGGGGGTCGCGGAGCACGCACAGATACGCAGTATTTT
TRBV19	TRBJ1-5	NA	CASSMGQGINQPQHF	TGTGCCAGTAGTATGGGCCAGGGGATCAATCAGCCCCAGCATTTT
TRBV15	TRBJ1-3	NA	CATSRDHYTIYF	TGTGCCACCAGCAGAGACCATTACACCATATATTTT
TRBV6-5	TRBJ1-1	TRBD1	CASSHRGPTEAFF	TGTGCCAGCAGTCACAGGGGGCCCACTGAAGCTTTCTTT
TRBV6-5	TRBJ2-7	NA	CASSTIYEQYF	TGTGCCAGCAGTACTATCTACGAGCAGTACTTC
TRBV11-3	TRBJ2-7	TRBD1	CASSPYSTGDIEGYEQYF	TGTGCCAGCAGCCCCTACAGTACAGGGGATATAGAGGGCTACGAGCAGTACTTC
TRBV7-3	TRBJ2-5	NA	CASSCLSGSQETQYF	TGTGCCAGCAGCTGCTTGTCGGGGTCCCAAGAGACCCAGTACTTC
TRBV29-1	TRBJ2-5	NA	CSVEGGQGGQETQYF	TGCAGCGTTGAAGGGGGGCAGGGCGGGCAAGAGACCCAGTACTTC
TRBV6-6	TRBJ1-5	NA	CASSYQGGNQPQHF	TGTGCCAGCAGTTACCAGGGTGGCAATCAGCCCCAGCATTTT
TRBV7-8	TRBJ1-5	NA	CASSLARDKDQPQHF	TGTGCCAGCAGCTTAGCCCGGGACAAGGATCAGCCCCAGCATTTT
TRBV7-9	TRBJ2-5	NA	CASSLTGEIETQYF	TGTGCCAGCAGCTTGACAGGAGAAATAGAGACCCAGTACTTC
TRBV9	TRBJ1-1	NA	CASSVGDRQANTEAFF	TGTGCCAGCAGCGTAGGGGATCGACAGGCTAACACTGAAGCTTTCTTT
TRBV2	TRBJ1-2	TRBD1	CASRKGTDYDYTF	TGTGCCAGCAGGAAAGGGACAGACTATGACTACACCTTC
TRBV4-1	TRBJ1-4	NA	CASSQDPAGTNEKLFF	TGCGCCAGCAGCCAAGATCCAGCGGGAACTAATGAAAAACTGTTTTTT
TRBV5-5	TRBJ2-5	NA	CASSFSVGETQYF	TGTGCCAGCAGCTTCAGTGTCGGGGAGACCCAGTACTTC
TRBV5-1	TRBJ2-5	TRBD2	CASSPAATSKIETQYF	TGCGCCAGCAGCCCAGCTGCGACTAGCAAAATAGAGACCCAGTACTTC
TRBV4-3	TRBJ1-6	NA	CASSQERGIFLSLHF	TGCGCCAGCAGCCAAGAAAGAGGGATTTTCCTTTCCCTCCACTTT
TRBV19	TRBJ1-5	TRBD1	CASIPGTGGNQPQHF	TGTGCCAGTATACCCGGGACAGGAGGCAATCAGCCCCAGCATTTT
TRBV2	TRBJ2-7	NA	CASSRTKGLNEQYF	TGTGCCAGCAGCCGGACAAAGGGGCTTAACGAGCAGTACTTC
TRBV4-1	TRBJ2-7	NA	CASSQDPQGTIPFSNFPYEQYF	TGCGCCAGCAGCCAAGATCCCCAGGGGACCATTCCGTTTTCCAACTTTCCCTACGAGCAGTACTTC
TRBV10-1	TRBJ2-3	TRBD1	CADGTGGTDTQYF	TGCGCCGATGGGACAGGGGGCACAGATACGCAGTATTTT
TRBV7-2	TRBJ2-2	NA	CASTIHGELFF	TGTGCCAGCACCATCCACGGGGAGCTGTTTTTT
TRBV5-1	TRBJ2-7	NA	CASSLDYYEQYF	TGCGCCAGCAGCTTGGACTACTACGAGCAGTACTTC
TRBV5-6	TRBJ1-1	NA	CASSSLGGTEAFF	TGTGCCAGCAGTTCCCTCGGGGGCACTGAAGCTTTCTTT
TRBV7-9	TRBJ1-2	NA	CASSLARQALRNYGYTF	TGTGCCAGCAGCTTAGCCCGACAGGCGCTACGGAACTATGGCTACACCTTC
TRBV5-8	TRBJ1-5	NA	CASSPTGSHNQPQHF	TGTGCCAGCAGCCCCACCGGGTCCCATAATCAGCCCCAGCATTTT
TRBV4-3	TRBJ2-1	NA	CASSQDLIGQGSYNEQFF	TGCGCCAGCAGCCAAGATCTAATTGGGCAGGGTTCCTACAATGAGCAGTTCTTC
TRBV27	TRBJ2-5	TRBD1	CASSFHGTGRETQYF	TGTGCCAGCAGTTTCCATGGGACAGGGCGAGAGACCCAGTACTTC
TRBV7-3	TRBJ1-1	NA	CASSRSGGHENTEAFF	TGTGCCAGCAGTCGATCCGGTGGACACGAGAACACTGAAGCTTTCTTT
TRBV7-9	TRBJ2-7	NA	CASSHTYEQYF	TGTGCCAGCAGCCACACCTACGAGCAGTACTTC
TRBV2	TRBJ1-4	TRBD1	CASSELDRGWKLFF	TGTGCCAGCAGTGAACTGGACAGGGGGTGGAAACTGTTTTTT
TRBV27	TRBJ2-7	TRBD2	CASKSGVNSYEQYF	TGTGCCAGCAAGAGCGGGGTAAATTCCTACGAGCAGTACTTC